The 9 T cell receptor beta chains listed next were all sequenced from one sample in a study of T cell clonality in common variable immunodeficiency. Study outcomes and limitations: Reportedly, TCR beta sequences from common variable immunodeficiency showed fewer deletions and N-nucleotide insertions.

These receptors have no known antigen. Generated by immunoSEQ multiplex PCR, the TCRdb table keeps only in-frame clones and is missing some. Recorded here are about 26,000 clones, with no singletons, and the ten leading clones hold 24%. Sequenced input: peripheral blood mononuclear cells. These receptors originate from a human donor with common variable immunodeficiency.

This clone was counted at least ten times. The CDR3 extends 3 residues past the end of the read, so its final part is completed from the germline J gene. This sequence joins TRBV5-1 and TRBJ1-6; 7 nucleotides align to TRBD1. Germline assignment: CDR1 SGHRS and CDR2 YFSETQ. Trimming cost V 0 bases and J 10 bases; bases outside gene matches: 7. This CDR3 has 15 amino acids. Partial CDR3 DNA: TGCGCCAGCAGCTTGGAAGGGGGCAAGAGGTCACCC. Translating it yields CASSLEGGKRSP. The complete CDR3 sequence is CASSLEGGKRSPLHF.

This clone was seen repeatedly, ten times or more. The CDR3 goes on 3 residues after the read ends, and that part is filled in from the germline J gene. The rearrangement links TRBV5-1 to TRBJ2-7; D may be TRBD1 (5 bases). This CDR3 has 13 amino acids. CDR1 and CDR2 (germline): SGHRS, YFSETQ. V lost 2 bases to trimming and J lost 0 bases, with 6 bases between them. CDR3 DNA (partial): TGCGCCAGCAGCTTTACAGGCTCCTACGAG. As protein: CASSFTGSYE. The complete CDR3 reads CASSFTGSYEQYF.

This clone was seen repeatedly, ten times or more. The CDR3 is cut off 3 residues early in the read; its end comes from the germline J gene. The gene calls are TRBV6-1 and TRBJ2-7; 10 bases match TRBD2. The CDR3 is 16 amino acids. Trimming at V came to 1 base and at J to 4 bases, leaving 7 bases not matched to a gene. Germline lookup yields CDR1 MNHNS and CDR2 SASEGT. Incomplete CDR3 DNA: TGTGCCAGCAGTGAAGGTCCTAGCGGGGGACTTTACGAG. Its translation: CASSEGPSGGLYE. The entire CDR3 protein reads CASSEGPSGGLYEQYF.

This clone was observed at least ten times. With the read ending 3 residues before the CDR3 end, the germline J gene is used to fill in that end. V usage is TRBV7-2 and J usage is TRBJ2-3, with D possibly matching TRBD2 (6 bases). The germline CDR1 and CDR2 sequences are SGHTA and FQGNSA. Deletions cut 2 bases from V and 8 bases from J, with 14 bases between. The CDR3 contains 14 residues. The covered CDR3 bases are TGTGCCAGCAGCTTAACTTTAGGGGAGGTTACG. Its translation is CASSLTLGEVT. The whole CDR3 region reads CASSLTLGEVTQYF.

This clone has ten or more counts. The DNA ends 3 residues before the CDR3 does, and the rest of the CDR3 is filled in from the germline J gene. The V gene is TRBV6-2 or TRBV6-3, the J gene TRBJ2-7; the match to TRBD1 covers 9 bases. J lost 4 bases, V lost 7 bases, and 8 bases had no gene match. The CDR3 runs 14 residues. CDR1 is MNHEY and CDR2 is SVGEGT in the germline V gene. Incomplete CDR3 DNA: TGTGCCAGCACATACCGGGACAGGGCTTACGAG. Translation: CASTYRDRAYE. The complete CDR3 sequence is CASTYRDRAYEQYF.

This clone was counted ten times or more. The read halts 3 residues ahead of the CDR3 end, with the missing end drawn from the germline J gene. The gene calls are TRBV6-2 or TRBV6-3 and TRBJ1-5; possibly TRBD1 for D (5 bases). The V and J ends lost 10 bases and 2 bases respectively, with 21 bases between them. Germline V CDR1 and CDR2: MNHEY, SVGEGT. This CDR3 is built from 16 residues. The sequenced CDR3 bases are TGTGCCACCTACGCAGGGTACTACGTGGGCAATCAGCCC. Encoded protein: CATYAGYYVGNQP. The whole CDR3 region reads CATYAGYYVGNQPQHF.

This clone was picked up many times. The sequence runs out 3 residues before the end of the CDR3; the remainder is reconstructed from the germline J gene. The chain joins TRBV18 to TRBJ2-2; TRBD1 aligns across 10 bases. The CDR3 sequence is 17 residues long. Unmatched junction bases numbered 6, after V lost 3 bases and J lost 2 bases. Germline V gives CDR1 KGHSH, CDR2 LQKENI. The CDR3 protein is CASSPLGQGSNTGELFF. Incomplete CDR3 DNA: TGTGCCAGCTCACCCCTGGGACAGGGGTCTAACACCGGGGAG.

This clone was seen at least ten times. The CDR3 end falls 3 residues outside the read, so it is completed with the germline J gene. This chain links TRBV5-4 with TRBJ2-5; 10 bases are shared with TRBD2. CDR3 length: 16 amino acids. Unmatched junction bases numbered 6, after V lost 0 bases and J lost 4 bases. Germline lookup yields CDR1 SGHNT and CDR2 YYREEE (reference sequence). The CDR3 spells CASSLVSGGQGETQYF. The CDR3 DNA, read in part, is TGTGCCAGCAGCTTGGTTAGCGGGGGGCAGGGAGAGACC.

This clone was counted many times. The CDR3 is cut off 3 residues early in the read; its end comes from the germline J gene. The chain combines TRBV7-8 with TRBJ2-7, with a weak D call TRBD2 (6 bases). Per the germline V gene, CDR1 is SGHVS and CDR2 is FQNEAQ. The CDR3 length is 13 residues. V was clipped by 3 bases and J by 3 bases, with 9 bases between them. The CDR3 DNA, read in part, is TGTGCCAGCAGCTTGCCTAGCGACTACGAG. This gives the protein CASSLPSDYE. The CDR3 as a whole reads CASSLPSDYEQYF.